The 8 T cell receptor beta chains below were found in one sample sequenced in a study of OX40 agonist ivuxolimab in advanced cancers. Library creation used the immunoSEQ multiplex PCR assay. TCRdb provides this immuneACCESS table in a form limited to in-frame rearrangements. Some clones are lacking; in checked studies, under half of them reflect an unresolved V gene, and why the rest are absent is not known. The sample profile shows fewer than 50,000 clones; approximately 87% of them were found once. Of the sample, roughly a third falls within the top ten clones. The material was CD4+ or CD8+ T cells sorted from blood, obtained in a trial of the OX40 agonist ivuxolimab. Every receptor here comes from an adult with an advanced solid tumor such as melanoma, head and neck, liver or kidney cancer.

This clone appeared a single time. The chain couples TRBV5-6 to TRBJ2-7, with D possibly being TRBD1 (5 bases). The CDR3 contains 14 residues. Trimming cost V 3 bases and J 9 bases, with 19 bases left between them. Looked up from germline, CDR1 is SGHDT and CDR2 is YYEEEE. The CDR3 nucleotides read TGTGCCAGCAGCTACCAGGGTCTACCTACGATGCAGTACTTC. Residues: CASSYQGLPTMQYF. The full variable domain, with the rest looked up from reference TRBV5-6 and TRBJ2-7, is DAGVTQSPTHLIKTRGQQVTLRCSPKSGHDTVSWYQQALGQGPQFIFQYYEEEERQRGNFPDRFSGHQFPNYSSELNVNALLLGDSALYLCASSYQGLPTMQYFGPGTRLTVT.

The chain employs TRBV7-8 and TRBJ2-1; no definite D call. Trimming removed 8 bases from V and 8 bases from J, with 13 bases in between. CDR3 length: 12 amino acids. Germline V gene sequence: CDR1 SGHVS, CDR2 FQNEAQ. The CDR3 loop is CASHWGLDEQFF. The CDR3 coding sequence is TGTGCCAGCCATTGGGGTTTGGATGAGCAGTTCTTC. The entire variable domain, with the rest obtained from reference TRBV7-8 and TRBJ2-1, is as follows: GAGVSQSPRYKVAKRGQDVALRCDPISGHVSLFWYQQALGQGPEFLTYFQNEAQLDKSGLPSDRFFAERPEGSVSTLKIQRTQQEDSAVYLCASHWGLDEQFFGPGTRLTVL.

This chain joins TRBV29-1 and TRBJ1-1; possible D gene TRBD1, 6 bases. Between the trimmed V and J ends, which lost 1 base and 4 bases, there was a span of 13 bases. This CDR3 contains 14 residues. Germline CDR1 is SQVTM and CDR2 is ANQGSEA. The CDR3, as DNA: TGCAGCGTTGAAGGTCAGGGGTCGAGCACTGAAGCTTTCTTT. Its translation is CSVEGQGSSTEAFF.

The chain links TRBV11-3 to TRBJ1-2; D is undetermined. This CDR3 is 14 amino acids long. Germline-derived CDR1 and CDR2 are SGHNT and YENEEA. V was clipped by 1 base and J by 4 bases, with 10 bases between them. The CDR3 reads CASSLGAVFYGYTF. For the CDR3, the DNA is TGTGCCAGCAGCTTAGGAGCAGTCTTCTATGGCTACACCTTC.

V is TRBV14 and J is TRBJ1-2; D might be TRBD1 (6 bases). The V and J ends lost 4 bases and 6 bases respectively, with 12 bases between them. The germline V gene has CDR1 SGHDN and CDR2 FVKESK. The CDR3 has 13 residues. Written as DNA, the CDR3 is TGTGCCAGCAGCCCCCGTTCAGGGGATGGCTACACCTTC. It specifies CASSPRSGDGYTF.

The chain uses TRBV7-2 and TRBJ2-5; D is perhaps TRBD2 (5 bases). Looked up from germline, CDR1 is SGHTA and CDR2 is FQGNSA. The CDR3 loop spans 16 amino acids. V lost 1 base to trimming and J lost 5 bases, with 17 bases between them. In nucleotides, the CDR3 is TGTGCCAGCAGCTTAGGCGGCGGGCCTCGGCGGGAGACCCAGTACTTC. Translation gives CASSLGGGPRRETQYF.

J is TRBJ1-4 and V is TRBV19; D unresolved. V lost 2 bases to trimming and J lost 7 bases, with 11 bases between them. The CDR3 contains 14 residues. CDR1 is LNHDA, CDR2 SQIVND, per germline (reference sequence). The CDR3 coding sequence is TGTGCCAGTAGTATAACTGCTATCGGTGAAAAACTGTTTTTT. Translating it yields CASSITAIGEKLFF.

The CDR3 loop is CASSLDLGTGGELFF. CDR3 coding DNA: TGTGCCAGCAGCTTAGATCTGGGTACGGGCGGGGAGCTGTTTTTT. The chain joins TRBV11-2 to TRBJ2-2; unclear D gene. With 0 bases removed from V and 7 bases from J, the gap between germline ends came to 12 bases. The germline CDR1 and CDR2 sequences are SGHAT and FQNNGV. The CDR3 totals 15 residues.